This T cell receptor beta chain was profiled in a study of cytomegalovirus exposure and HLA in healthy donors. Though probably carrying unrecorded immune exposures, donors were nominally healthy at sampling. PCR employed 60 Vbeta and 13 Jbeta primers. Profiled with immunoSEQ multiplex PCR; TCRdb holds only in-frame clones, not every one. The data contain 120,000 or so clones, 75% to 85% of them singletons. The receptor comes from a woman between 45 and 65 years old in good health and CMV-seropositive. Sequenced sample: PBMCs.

The CDR3 protein is CAISEGLSSIATNEKLFF. The CDR3 DNA reads TGTGCCATCAGTGAAGGACTGAGCTCTATTGCAACTAATGAAAAACTGTTTTTT. The chain has TRBV10-3 and TRBJ1-4; D remains unclear. The V and J ends lost 3 bases and 0 bases respectively, with 17 bases between them. CDR1 and CDR2 from the germline V gene are ENHRY and SYGVKD. This CDR3 is built from 18 residues.